This T cell receptor beta chain was retrieved from a study of post-analysis software for immune sequencing data. On the study more broadly: As for disease course, relapsing-remitting, secondary progressive and progressive-relapsing multiple sclerosis were all included. Study-level points and caveats: F measure clustering grouped samples strongly by preparation batch. Controls had significantly higher normalized Chao1 diversity than multiple sclerosis patients. Four to six TRBV segments, including TRBV5-6, TRBV5-1 and TRBV20-1, were more frequent in patients than controls.

The V gene's germline CDR1 is SEHNR and CDR2 FQNEAQ (reference sequence). Trimming removed 4 bases from V and 7 bases from J; junction bases left unmatched: 7. This CDR3 is built from 15 residues. The TCR beta cDNA libraries contained unique molecular identifiers. TCRdb itself ran the PCR reads through MiXCR, one entry per CDR3 protein. The table lists hundreds of thousands of distinct CDR3 sequences, roughly three fifths of them singletons. In regard to this clonotype: Its antigen is undetermined.

The clonotype was recovered from a girl under 10 years old with multiple sclerosis. The sample comprised blood. The rearrangement joins TRBV7-9 to TRBJ1-2; 12 nucleotides line up with TRBD1. The CDR3 loop reads CASSSGGQGAVGYTF. The CDR3 nucleotides are TGTGCCAGCAGCTCTGGGGGACAGGGGGCGGTTGGCTACACCTTC.